The 11 T cell receptor beta chains listed next were all sequenced from one sample in a study of Graves' ophthalmopathy and Graves' hyperthyroidism. Using RNA transcripts, the TCR beta CDR3 regions were amplified. RT-PCR in the first round used HTBI primers; a second-round multiplex PCR followed. TCRdb redid the calling of the multiplex PCR reads with MiXCR, one entry per CDR3 protein. The data show hundreds of thousands of distinct CDR3 sequences, about a fifth seen once. Source material: peripheral blood. The receptors come from a woman under 30 with stable Graves' hyperthyroidism. Some clones in this sample may be carry-over from other donors' samples.

Ten or more counts support this clonotype. V and J are TRBV20-1 and TRBJ1-3; possible D gene TRBD1, 5 bases. The CDR3 totals 14 residues. Trimming took off 0 bases at V and 6 bases at J, with 12 bases between the two ends. Germline values: CDR1 DFQATT, CDR2 SNEGSKA (reference sequence). CDR3 bases: TGCAGTGCTAGAGATTCTGCAGGGACAAACACCATATATTTT. It specifies CSARDSAGTNTIYF.

This clonotype was counted only a few times. This chain connects TRBV3-1 to TRBJ2-7; D is perhaps TRBD1 (6 bases). This CDR3 has 15 amino acids. The V and J ends lost 4 bases and 4 bases respectively, with 17 bases between them. In germline, CDR1 is LGHDT, CDR2 YNNKEL (reference sequence). In DNA form, the CDR3 reads TGTGCCAGCAGCCCCCAGGGGCAGGGCACTTACGAGCAGTACTTC. This translates into CASSPQGQGTYEQYF.

The chain couples TRBV30 to TRBJ2-3; 13 bases line up with TRBD2. Germline CDR1 is GTSNPN and CDR2 is SVGIG (reference sequence). The CDR3 length is 16 residues. V lost 3 bases and J lost 6; bases outside the gene matches: 9. The DNA of the CDR3 is TGTGCCTGGAGCCCGACTAGCGGGGGGCCCGGGGATACGCAGTATTTT. This translates into CAWSPTSGGPGDTQYF.

V usage is TRBV5-1 and J usage is TRBJ1-6; D not resolved. CDR1 is SGHRS and CDR2 is YFSETQ in the germline V gene. V was pared by 0 bases and J by 5 bases, with 6 bases between. The CDR3 consists of 14 residues. CDR3 amino acids: CASSLEHDNSPLHF. The CDR3 nucleotides are TGCGCCAGCAGCTTGGAACACGATAATTCACCCCTCCACTTT.

The J gene is TRBJ1-5, the V gene TRBV15; 7 positions agree with TRBD1. Germline assignment: CDR1 LNHNV and CDR2 YYDKDF (reference sequence). The CDR3 contains 15 residues. The J segment lost 3 bases and the V segment lost 4 bases, leaving 6 bases of the junction unmatched. CDR3: CATSTLGQHNQPQHF. As DNA, the CDR3 is TGTGCCACCAGCACCCTGGGACAGCACAATCAGCCCCAGCATTTT. The full variable domain, with the rest looked up from reference TRBV15 and TRBJ1-5, is DAMVIQNPRYQVTQFGKPVTLSCSQTLNHNVMYWYQQKSSQAPKLLFHYYDKDFNNEADTPDNFQSRRPNTSFCFLDIRSPGLGDTAMYLCATSTLGQHNQPQHFGDGTRLSIL.

This clonotype was counted between two and nine times. The DNA of the CDR3 is TGTGCCAGCACCACAACACTAGCGCTCCATGAGCAGTTCTTC. Amino acid sequence: CASTTTLALHEQFF. V gene TRBV6-1 combines with J gene TRBJ2-1, with TRBD2 identical over 7 bases. Germline V gives CDR1 MNHNS, CDR2 SASEGT. Unmatched junction bases numbered 11, after V lost 7 bases and J lost 8 bases. This CDR3 region has 14 residues.

This clonotype was counted ten times or more. The chain links TRBV30 to TRBJ2-7; D might be TRBD2 (6 bases). V lost 5 bases and J 3 bases, leaving 14 bases between the germline ends. Germline CDR1 reads GTSNPN; CDR2 reads SVGIG (reference sequence). There are 13 residues in the CDR3. The CDR3 sequence is CAWRTRGFYEQYF. CDR3 nucleotides: TGTGCCTGGCGGACACGGGGGTTCTACGAGCAGTACTTC.

This clonotype was recorded many times. CDR3 nucleotide sequence: TGTGCCAGTATGGGGGTAAGGCTAGGAGAGGCTGAAGCTTTCTTT. It specifies CASMGVRLGEAEAFF. The rearrangement links TRBV19 to TRBJ1-1, with a weak D call TRBD1 (5 bases). This CDR3 spans 15 amino acids. Between the trimmed V and J ends, which lost 7 bases and 6 bases, there was a span of 21 bases. Germline V CDR1 and CDR2: LNHDA, SQIVND (reference sequence).

There are many counts of this clonotype. This chain links TRBV7-2 with TRBJ2-7; D could derive from TRBD1 or TRBD2 (5 bases each). CDR1 is SGHTA and CDR2 is FQGNSA in the germline V gene. V was clipped by 4 bases and J by 2 bases, with 12 bases between them. The CDR3 contains 14 residues. This CDR3 is CASSWDAQTYEQYF. The CDR3 DNA follows: TGTGCCAGCAGCTGGGACGCGCAAACCTACGAGCAGTACTTC.

With respect to this clonotype: A much larger clone lies a single base off, so this may be a read error. The CDR3, as DNA: TGTGCCAGCACCAACCCCAGACAGGGTTTGTGCTACACCTTC. Protein: CASTNPRQGLCYTF. The rearrangement uses TRBV6-2 or TRBV6-3 and TRBJ1-2; 7 bases align to TRBD1. Per germline, CDR1 MNHEY and CDR2 SVGEGT. This CDR3 is built from 14 residues. V lost 7 bases to trimming and J lost 9 bases; unmatched junction nucleotides: 14.

This clonotype was recorded many times. The rearrangement uses TRBV12-3 or TRBV12-4 and TRBJ1-2; the D is unclear. V lost 6 bases to trimming and J lost 5 bases, with 10 bases between them. The CDR3 totals 12 residues. The CDR3 nucleotides read TGTGCCAGCAGCCCTGGAGGGTATGGCTACACCTTC. It is translated as CASSPGGYGYTF.